These 21 T cell receptor beta chains were all obtained from the same sample, sequenced in a study of blood T cell repertoires in COVID-19. The table came from immunoSEQ multiplex PCR; TCRdb's copy has only in-frame clones and leaves some out. The sample lists under 200,000 clones; around nine tenths were seen once. The source material was peripheral blood. The receptor source for this set is a man between 60 and 75 years old with COVID-19, enrolled during active disease.

The rearrangement links TRBV4-1 to TRBJ1-5; D might be TRBD1 (6 bases). V gave up 0 bases and J gave up 3 bases, with 12 bases separating them. Germline V lookup: CDR1 MGHRA, CDR2 YSYEKL. The CDR3 contains 16 residues. The CDR3 here is CASSQDRGRYNQPQHF. For the CDR3, the DNA is TGCGCCAGCAGCCAAGACAGGGGAAGATACAATCAGCCCCAGCATTTT.

The chain's CDR3 is CASSDHRAGETQYF. The CDR3 DNA sequence: TGTGCCAGCAGTGATCACAGGGCCGGGGAGACCCAGTACTTC. The chain recombines TRBV25-1 with TRBJ2-5; possibly TRBD1 for D (6 bases). From germline, CDR1 is MGHDK and CDR2 SYGVNS. This CDR3 is 14 amino acids long. Trimming took 3 bases from V and 5 from J, leaving 13 bases between them. The whole variable domain, filled in from reference TRBV25-1 and TRBJ2-5, reads EADIYQTPRYLVIGTGKKITLECSQTMGHDKMYWYQQDPGMELHLIHYSYGVNSTEKGDLSSESTVSRIRTEHFPLTLESARPSHTSQYLCASSDHRAGETQYFGPGTRLLVL.

The chain recombines TRBV19 with TRBJ1-5; maybe TRBD1 (6 bases). Germline CDR1 is LNHDA and CDR2 is SQIVND (reference sequence). Deletions cut 5 bases from V and 6 bases from J, with 17 bases between. CDR3 length equals 15 residues. CDR3 residues: CASSPLGAVRQPQHF. CDR3 sequence (DNA): TGTGCCAGTAGTCCCCTGGGGGCGGTTCGTCAGCCCCAGCATTTT.

This clone showed up just a few times. This chain uses TRBV10-3 with TRBJ1-2, with D possibly being TRBD1 (6 bases). V gave up 7 bases and J gave up 2 bases, with 14 bases separating them. The CDR3 has 14 amino acids. Germline V gene lookup returns CDR1 ENHRY and CDR2 SYGVKD. CDR3 residues: CAINPTGPNYGYTF. The CDR3 nucleotides read TGTGCCATCAACCCGACAGGACCGAACTATGGCTACACCTTC.

V gene TRBV19 combines with J gene TRBJ2-5; 7 bases are shared with TRBD1. There are 16 residues in the CDR3. V was clipped by 1 base and J by 1 base; unmatched bases: 6. The germline V gene encodes CDR1 LNHDA and CDR2 SQIVND (reference sequence). In DNA form, the CDR3 reads TGTGCCAGTAGTATAGTCCCCGGGACAGTCCAAGAGACCCAGTACTTC. It translates to CASSIVPGTVQETQYF.

J is TRBJ1-1 and V is TRBV29-1; 8 nucleotides line up with TRBD1. The CDR3 is made up of 13 amino acids. CDR1 SQVTM and CDR2 ANQGSEA come from the germline V gene. Trimming cost V 7 bases and J 5 bases; bases outside gene matches: 9. The CDR3, as DNA: TGCAGCGCCCGAGACAGGGGCGGAACTGAAGCTTTCTTT. Its translation is CSARDRGGTEAFF. The full variable domain, completed using reference TRBV29-1 and TRBJ1-1, is SAVISQKPSRDICQRGTSLTIQCQVDSQVTMMFWYRQQPGQSLTLIATANQGSEATYESGFVIDKFPISRPNLTFSTLTVSNMSPEDSSIYLCSARDRGGTEAFFGQGTRLTVV.

V gene TRBV7-3 combines with J gene TRBJ2-1; TRBD2 matches 8 bases. V gave up 3 bases and J gave up 4 bases; unmatched junction bases: 8. This CDR3 is built from 16 residues. Germline-derived CDR1 and CDR2 are SGHTA and FQGTGA. CDR3 protein: CASSLIGGAFYNEQFF. The CDR3 DNA follows: TGTGCCAGCAGCTTGATCGGGGGGGCGTTTTACAATGAGCAGTTCTTC.

This clone was seen just once. The genes are TRBV10-3 and TRBJ2-2; D may be TRBD2 (6 bases). V lost 3 bases to trimming and J lost 3 bases, with 11 bases between them. This CDR3 spans 15 amino acids. Germline-derived CDR1 and CDR2 are ENHRY and SYGVKD. In DNA form, the CDR3 reads TGTGCCATCAGTGAAGAGGGACTGTACACCGGGGAGCTGTTTTTT. It yields the protein CAISEEGLYTGELFF.

The chain recombines TRBV6-2 or TRBV6-3 with TRBJ2-1; 12 bases map to TRBD2. Unmatched junction bases numbered 5, after V lost 4 bases and J lost 1 base. This CDR3 is built from 17 residues. Germline V lookup: CDR1 MNHEY, CDR2 SVGEGT. The CDR3 protein is CASSLTSGRLSYNEQFF. In DNA form, the CDR3 reads TGTGCCAGCAGTTTGACTAGCGGGAGACTTTCCTACAATGAGCAGTTCTTC.

This clone was counted between two and nine times. This chain uses TRBV18 with TRBJ2-2; 7 bases agree with TRBD2. The junction had 6 bases not matched to a gene; V was cut back by 5 bases and J by 0 bases. The CDR3 contains 16 residues. Germline V lookup: CDR1 KGHSH, CDR2 LQKENI. CDR3 residues: CASSGSGTTNTGELFF. The CDR3 bases are TGTGCCAGCTCAGGCTCCGGGACTACGAACACCGGGGAGCTGTTTTTT.

The chain is built from TRBV5-4 and TRBJ1-4; 9 positions agree with TRBD1. This CDR3 has 14 residues. CDR1 and CDR2 (germline): SGHNT, YYREEE (reference sequence). V dropped 4 bases and J dropped 8; count of bases not matched to a gene: 6. This CDR3 is CASSITGGEEKLFF. Here the CDR3 DNA reads TGTGCCAGCAGCATTACAGGGGGCGAGGAAAAACTGTTTTTT.

The chain uses TRBV28 and TRBJ1-2, with 11 bases fitting TRBD1. With 6 bases clipped from V and 6 bases from J, the junction kept 3 bases outside the gene matches. This CDR3 is 13 amino acids long. CDR1 and CDR2 (germline): MDHEN, SYDVKM. DNA for the CDR3: TGTGCCAGCAGAGGACAGGGGGCGCATGGCTACACCTTC. Translating it yields CASRGQGAHGYTF.

The chain couples TRBV2 to TRBJ1-4, with 7 nucleotides matching TRBD1. V shed 6 bases and J 0 bases; nucleotides not matched to a gene: 10. The CDR3 covers 17 residues. In germline, CDR1 is SNHLY, CDR2 FYNNEI. CDR3 DNA: TGTGCCAGCAGGCAAGGGGGCATACCTGCAACTAATGAAAAACTGTTTTTT. Its protein product is CASRQGGIPATNEKLFF.

This clone was recorded once. V gene TRBV19 combines with J gene TRBJ2-1; 7 bases agree with TRBD1. Trimming at V came to 6 bases and at J to 1 base, leaving 3 bases not matched to a gene. Looked up from germline, CDR1 is LNHDA and CDR2 is SQIVND (reference sequence). This CDR3 is 14 amino acids long. The CDR3 region has the DNA TGTGCCAGTAGGGCGGACAGGTCCTACAATGAGCAGTTCTTC. Protein product: CASRADRSYNEQFF.

This chain joins TRBV3-1 (or the pseudogene TRBV3-2) and TRBJ1-4; 9 nucleotides line up with TRBD1. The CDR3 is made up of 16 amino acids. After removal of 2 bases from V and 3 bases from J, the junction contained 4 bases not matched to a gene. Germline CDR1 and CDR2: LGHDT and YNNKEL (reference sequence). The CDR3 loop is CASSQPGQGANEKLFF. CDR3 in DNA: TGTGCCAGCAGCCAACCGGGACAGGGTGCTAATGAAAAACTGTTTTTT.

This clone was detected only a few times. The rearrangement uses TRBV6-5 and TRBJ1-4, with unresolved D. The V end was cut by 0 bases, the J end by 6 bases, with 8 bases between. The germline V gene has CDR1 MNHEY and CDR2 SVGAGI. CDR3 length equals 14 residues. The CDR3 nucleotides read TGTGCCAGCAGTTACTCGTTTAAGCATGAAAAACTGTTTTTT. This encodes CASSYSFKHEKLFF.

V usage is TRBV9 and J usage is TRBJ2-1; TRBD2 aligns across 12 bases. CDR1 SGDLS and CDR2 YYNGEE come from the germline V gene. The V segment lost 4 bases and the J segment 10 bases; nucleotides outside the gene matches: 12. The CDR3 totals 16 residues. The CDR3 nucleotides read TGTGCCAGCAGCACCCGGACTAGCGGGGCCCCTCTGGAGCAGTTCTTC. Its protein product is CASSTRTSGAPLEQFF.

The CDR3 DNA sequence: TGTGCCAGCAGTGATTCCGCCCGGGACAATGAGCAGTTCTTC. Translated, it gives CASSDSARDNEQFF. The genes are TRBV6-4 and TRBJ2-1, with D unresolved. This CDR3 region has 14 residues. Germline V lookup: CDR1 MRHNA, CDR2 SNTAGT. V was cut by 3 bases and J by 5 bases, with 11 bases left in between.

The chain links TRBV5-5 to TRBJ2-1, with 12 nucleotides matching TRBD2. Germline trimming cut 4 bases from V and 7 bases from J; bases unmatched to any gene: 6. CDR3 length: 15 amino acids. Germline-derived CDR1 and CDR2 are SGHKS and YYEKEE (reference sequence). For the CDR3, the DNA is TGTGCCAGCAGCGTTCTAGCGGGAGGGCCGAATGAGCAGTTCTTC. Translating gives CASSVLAGGPNEQFF.

The rearrangement uses TRBV18 and TRBJ2-3; 7 bases are shared with TRBD2. Per the germline V gene, CDR1 is KGHSH and CDR2 is LQKENI. CDR3 length: 15 residues. V trimming: 3 bases; J trimming: 0 bases; junction bases outside the gene matches: 3. The CDR3: CASSPGRFSTDTQYF. The CDR3 DNA is TGTGCCAGCTCACCCGGGAGGTTTAGCACAGATACGCAGTATTTT.

This clone turned up a few times. CDR3 protein: CASSQMGQGYNEQFF. CDR3 bases: TGCGCCAGCAGCCAAATGGGACAGGGCTACAATGAGCAGTTCTTC. This chain links TRBV4-1 with TRBJ2-1, with 9 nucleotides matching TRBD1. Germline V CDR1 and CDR2: MGHRA, YSYEKL. This CDR3 is 15 amino acids long. Trimming cost V 2 bases and J 3 bases; bases outside gene matches: 2.